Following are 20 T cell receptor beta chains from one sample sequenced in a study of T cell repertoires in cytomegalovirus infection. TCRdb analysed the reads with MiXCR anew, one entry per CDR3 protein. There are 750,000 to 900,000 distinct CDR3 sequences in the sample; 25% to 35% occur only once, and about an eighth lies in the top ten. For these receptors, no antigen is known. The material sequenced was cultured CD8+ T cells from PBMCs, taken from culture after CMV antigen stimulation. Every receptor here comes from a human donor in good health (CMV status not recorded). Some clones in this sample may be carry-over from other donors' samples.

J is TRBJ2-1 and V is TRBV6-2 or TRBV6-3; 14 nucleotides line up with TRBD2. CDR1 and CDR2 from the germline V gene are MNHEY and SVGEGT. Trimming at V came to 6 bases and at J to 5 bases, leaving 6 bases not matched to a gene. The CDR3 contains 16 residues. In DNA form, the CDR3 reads TGTGCCAGCAGACACTGGACTAGCGGGGGGCACAATGAGCAGTTCTTC. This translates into CASRHWTSGGHNEQFF.

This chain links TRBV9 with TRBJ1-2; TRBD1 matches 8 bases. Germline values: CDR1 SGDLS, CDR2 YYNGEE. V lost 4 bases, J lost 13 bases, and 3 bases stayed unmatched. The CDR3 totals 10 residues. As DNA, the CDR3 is TGTGCCAGCAGCCCAGGGGGCGTCACCTTC. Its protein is CASSPGGVTF.

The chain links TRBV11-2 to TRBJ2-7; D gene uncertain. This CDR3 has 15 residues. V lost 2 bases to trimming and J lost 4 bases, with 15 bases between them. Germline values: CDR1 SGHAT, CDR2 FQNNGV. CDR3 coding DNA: TGTGCCAGCAGCTTACACAATTCTGGGTTGTACGAGCAGTACTTC. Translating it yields CASSLHNSGLYEQYF.

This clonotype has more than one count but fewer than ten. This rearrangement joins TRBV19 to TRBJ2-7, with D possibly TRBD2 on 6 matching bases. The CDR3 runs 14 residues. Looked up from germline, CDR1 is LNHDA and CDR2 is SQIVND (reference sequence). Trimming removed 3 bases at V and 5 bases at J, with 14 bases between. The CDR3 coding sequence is TGTGCCAGTAGTATTGGAGGGGTGAGGCACGAGCAGTACTTC. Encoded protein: CASSIGGVRHEQYF.

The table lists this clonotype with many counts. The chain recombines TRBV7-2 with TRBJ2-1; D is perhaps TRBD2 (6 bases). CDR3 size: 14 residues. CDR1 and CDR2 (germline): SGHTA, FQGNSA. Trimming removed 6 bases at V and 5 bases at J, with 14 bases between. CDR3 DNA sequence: TGTGCCAGCAGTGAGGGAGGCGGGCACAATGAGCAGTTCTTC. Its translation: CASSEGGGHNEQFF.

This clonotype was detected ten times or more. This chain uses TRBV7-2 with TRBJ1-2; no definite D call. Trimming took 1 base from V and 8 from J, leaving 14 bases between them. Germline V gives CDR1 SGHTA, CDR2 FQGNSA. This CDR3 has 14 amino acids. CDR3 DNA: TGTGCCAGCAGCTTAGGCCTCGGGGAGTACGGCTACACCTTC. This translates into CASSLGLGEYGYTF.

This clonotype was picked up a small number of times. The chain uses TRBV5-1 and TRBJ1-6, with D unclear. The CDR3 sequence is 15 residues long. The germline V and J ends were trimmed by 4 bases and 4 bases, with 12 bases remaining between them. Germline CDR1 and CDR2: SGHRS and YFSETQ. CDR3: CASSRKAEYNSPLHF. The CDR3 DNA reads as TGCGCCAGCAGCAGGAAGGCAGAATATAATTCACCCCTCCACTTT.

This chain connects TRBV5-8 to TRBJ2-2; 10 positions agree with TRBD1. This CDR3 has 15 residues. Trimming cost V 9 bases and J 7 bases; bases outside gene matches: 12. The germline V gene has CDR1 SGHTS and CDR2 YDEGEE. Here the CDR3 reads CATDRQGAFFGELFF. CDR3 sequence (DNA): TGTGCCACAGATCGACAGGGGGCATTTTTCGGGGAGCTGTTTTTT.

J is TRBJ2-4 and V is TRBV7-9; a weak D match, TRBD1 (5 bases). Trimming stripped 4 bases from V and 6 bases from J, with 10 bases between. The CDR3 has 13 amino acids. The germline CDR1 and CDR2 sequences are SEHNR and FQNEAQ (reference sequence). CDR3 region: CASSYPGLNIQYF. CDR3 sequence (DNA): TGTGCCAGCAGCTACCCAGGGCTAAACATTCAGTACTTC.

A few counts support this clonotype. The CDR3 coding sequence is TGTGCCAGCAGTGTTGGCGGAGAGGGGTACGAGCAGTACTTC. It translates to CASSVGGEGYEQYF. V usage is TRBV2 and J usage is TRBJ2-7; D may match TRBD1 or TRBD2 (5 bases each). Per the germline V gene, CDR1 is SNHLY and CDR2 is FYNNEI. This CDR3 has 14 residues. Trimming removed 4 bases at V and 4 bases at J, with 14 bases between.

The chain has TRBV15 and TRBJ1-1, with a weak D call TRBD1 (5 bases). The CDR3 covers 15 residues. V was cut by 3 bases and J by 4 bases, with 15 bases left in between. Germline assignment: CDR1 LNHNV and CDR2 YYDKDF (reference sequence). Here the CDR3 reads CATSRGVDVPTEAFF. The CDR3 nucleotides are TGTGCCACCAGCAGGGGGGTGGACGTACCCACTGAAGCTTTCTTT. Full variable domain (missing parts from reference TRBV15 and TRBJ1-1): DAMVIQNPRYQVTQFGKPVTLSCSQTLNHNVMYWYQQKSSQAPKLLFHYYDKDFNNEADTPDNFQSRRPNTSFCFLDIRSPGLGDTAMYLCATSRGVDVPTEAFFGQGTRLTVV.

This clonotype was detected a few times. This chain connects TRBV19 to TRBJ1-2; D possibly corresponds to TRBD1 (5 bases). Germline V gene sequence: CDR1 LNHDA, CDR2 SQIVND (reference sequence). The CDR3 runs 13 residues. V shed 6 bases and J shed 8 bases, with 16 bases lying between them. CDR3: CASRGALEGGYTF. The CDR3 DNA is TGTGCCAGTAGAGGGGCGCTGGAGGGGGGCTACACCTTC. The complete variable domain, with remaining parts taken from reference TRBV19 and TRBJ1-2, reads DGGITQSPKYLFRKEGQNVTLSCEQNLNHDAMYWYRQDPGQGLRLIYYSQIVNDFQKGDIAEGYSVSREKKESFPLTVTSAQKNPTAFYLCASRGALEGGYTFGSGTRLTVV.

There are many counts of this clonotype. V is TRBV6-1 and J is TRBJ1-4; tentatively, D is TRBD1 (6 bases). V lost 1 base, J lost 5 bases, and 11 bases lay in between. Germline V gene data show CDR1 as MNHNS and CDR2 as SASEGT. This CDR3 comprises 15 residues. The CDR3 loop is CASSEGEGGNEKLFF. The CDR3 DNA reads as TGTGCCAGCAGTGAAGGAGAAGGGGGGAATGAAAAACTGTTTTTT.

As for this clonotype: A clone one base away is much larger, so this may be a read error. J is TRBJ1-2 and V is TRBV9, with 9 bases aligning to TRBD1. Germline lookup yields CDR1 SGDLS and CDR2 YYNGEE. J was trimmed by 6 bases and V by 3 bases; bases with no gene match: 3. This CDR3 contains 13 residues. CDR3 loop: CASSEGTGNGYTF. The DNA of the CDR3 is TGTGCCAGCAGCGAAGGGACAGGGAATGGCTACACCTTC.

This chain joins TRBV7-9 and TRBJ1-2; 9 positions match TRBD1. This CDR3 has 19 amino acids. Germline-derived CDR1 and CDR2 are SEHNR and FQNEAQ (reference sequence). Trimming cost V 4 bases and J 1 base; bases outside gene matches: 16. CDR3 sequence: CASSSWYEPGTGHNYGYTF. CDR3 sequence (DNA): TGTGCCAGCAGCTCGTGGTATGAACCCGGGACAGGGCATAACTATGGCTACACCTTC.

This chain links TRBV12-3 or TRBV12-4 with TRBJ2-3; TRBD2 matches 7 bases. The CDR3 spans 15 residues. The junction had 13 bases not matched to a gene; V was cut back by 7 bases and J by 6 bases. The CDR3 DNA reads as TGTGCCAGCACCGAGACTAGCTACCCTCGGGATACGCAGTATTTT. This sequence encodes CASTETSYPRDTQYF.

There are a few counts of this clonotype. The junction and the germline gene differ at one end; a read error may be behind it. The CDR3 nucleotides read TGTGCCAGTAGTGAGGGACAGGTAGATCAGCCCCAGCATTTT. Protein sequence: CASSEGQVDQPQHF. The rearrangement uses TRBV6-1 and TRBJ1-5; 8 positions match TRBD1. This CDR3 has 14 residues. Germline CDR1 and CDR2: MNHNS and SASEGT.

The chain's CDR3 is CASSDGLMGSPLHF. The CDR3 region has the DNA TGTGCCAGCAGTGACGGACTTATGGGGTCACCCCTCCACTTT. The chain carries TRBV27 and TRBJ1-6; D remains unclear. The V end was cut by 5 bases, the J end by 10 bases, with 15 bases between. CDR3 size: 14 residues. Germline CDR1 reads MNHEY; CDR2 reads SMNVEV (reference sequence).

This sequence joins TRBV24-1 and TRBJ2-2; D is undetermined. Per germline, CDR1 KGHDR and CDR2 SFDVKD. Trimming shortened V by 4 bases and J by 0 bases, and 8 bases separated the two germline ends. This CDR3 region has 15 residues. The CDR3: CATSDINANTGELFF. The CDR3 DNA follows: TGTGCCACCAGTGACATAAACGCGAACACCGGGGAGCTGTTTTTT.

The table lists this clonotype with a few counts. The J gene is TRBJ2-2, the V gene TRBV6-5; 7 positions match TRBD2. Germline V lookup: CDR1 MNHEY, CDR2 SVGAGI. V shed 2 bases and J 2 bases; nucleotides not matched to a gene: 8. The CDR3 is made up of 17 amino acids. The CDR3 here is CASSYPREGGNTGELFF. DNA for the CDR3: TGTGCCAGCAGTTACCCAAGGGAGGGAGGAAACACCGGGGAGCTGTTTTTT.